This TCR beta chain comes out of a study of cytomegalovirus exposure and HLA in healthy donors. Study summary: Prior work identified 120 million or so unique TCR beta sequences in some 180 million T cells. Most genotyped donors, over 70% of 350 to 500, had Caucasian-associated genetic ancestry. Regarding the study as a whole: Most of the TCR beta V segments (in an earlier analysis) were productive either about 87% or about 30% of the time.

This CDR3 contains 14 residues. V shed 6 bases and J shed 6 bases, with 17 bases lying between them. CDR1 and CDR2 from the germline V gene are MDHEN and SYDVKM. Points on this clone: What it binds is unknown.

PCR primers comprised 60 Vbeta and 13 Jbeta primers. The table came from immunoSEQ multiplex PCR; TCRdb's copy has only in-frame clones and leaves some out. The sample lists over 130,000 clones; more than 60% were seen once. Sample: PBMCs. The chain couples TRBV28 to TRBJ1-1, with D perhaps TRBD1 (6 bases). The origin of this receptor is a woman between 55 and 75 years old in good health and CMV-seronegative. CDR3: CASRGAFDQSEAFF. CDR3 bases: TGTGCCAGCAGGGGGGCCTTCGATCAATCTGAAGCTTTCTTT.